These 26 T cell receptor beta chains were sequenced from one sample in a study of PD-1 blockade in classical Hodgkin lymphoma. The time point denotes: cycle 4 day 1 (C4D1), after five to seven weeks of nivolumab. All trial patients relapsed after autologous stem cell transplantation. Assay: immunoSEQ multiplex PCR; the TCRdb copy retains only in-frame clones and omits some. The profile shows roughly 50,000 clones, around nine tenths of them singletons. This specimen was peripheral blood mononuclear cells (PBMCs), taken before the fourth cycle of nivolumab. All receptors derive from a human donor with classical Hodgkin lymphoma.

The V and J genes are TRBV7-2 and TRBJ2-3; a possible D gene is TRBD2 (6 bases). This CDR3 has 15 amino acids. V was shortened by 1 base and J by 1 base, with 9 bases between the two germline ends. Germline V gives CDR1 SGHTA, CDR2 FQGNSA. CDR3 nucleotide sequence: TGTGCCAGCAGCTTAGGCGGGACCCGCACAGATACGCAGTATTTT. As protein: CASSLGGTRTDTQYF.

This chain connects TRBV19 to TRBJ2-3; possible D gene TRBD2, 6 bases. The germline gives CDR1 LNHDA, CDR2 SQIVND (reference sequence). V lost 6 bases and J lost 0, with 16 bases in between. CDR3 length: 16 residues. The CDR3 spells CASSLKIAASTDTQYF. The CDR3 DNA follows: TGTGCCAGTAGCCTCAAGATAGCGGCGAGCACAGATACGCAGTATTTT. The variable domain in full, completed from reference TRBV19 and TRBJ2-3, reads DGGITQSPKYLFRKEGQNVTLSCEQNLNHDAMYWYRQDPGQGLRLIYYSQIVNDFQKGDIAEGYSVSREKKESFPLTVTSAQKNPTAFYLCASSLKIAASTDTQYFGPGTRLTVL.

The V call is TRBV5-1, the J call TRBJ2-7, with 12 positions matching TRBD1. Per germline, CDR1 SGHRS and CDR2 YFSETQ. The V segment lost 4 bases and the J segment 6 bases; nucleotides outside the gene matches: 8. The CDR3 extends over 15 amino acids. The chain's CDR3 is CASSAPGTGGAEQYF. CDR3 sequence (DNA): TGCGCCAGCAGCGCGCCCGGGACAGGGGGCGCCGAGCAGTACTTC.

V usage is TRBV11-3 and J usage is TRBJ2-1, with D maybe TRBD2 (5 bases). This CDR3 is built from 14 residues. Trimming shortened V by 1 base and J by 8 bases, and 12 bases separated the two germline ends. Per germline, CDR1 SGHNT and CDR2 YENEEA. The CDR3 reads CASSLGPSSDEQFF. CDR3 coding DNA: TGTGCCAGCAGCTTAGGCCCTAGCTCCGATGAGCAGTTCTTC.

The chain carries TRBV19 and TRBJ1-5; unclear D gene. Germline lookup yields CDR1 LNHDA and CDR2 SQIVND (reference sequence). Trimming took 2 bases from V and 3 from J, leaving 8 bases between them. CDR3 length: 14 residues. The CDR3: CASSILGNNQPQHF. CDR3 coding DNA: TGTGCCAGTAGTATACTTGGGAACAATCAGCCCCAGCATTTT.

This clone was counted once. The CDR3 is CASSFIPLPSSYEQYF. In DNA form, the CDR3 reads TGTGCCAGCAGCTTCATCCCTTTACCGAGCTCCTACGAGCAGTACTTC. The gene calls are TRBV7-2 and TRBJ2-7, with D unresolved. This CDR3 has 16 amino acids. CDR1 and CDR2 (germline): SGHTA, FQGNSA. V was cut by 3 bases and J by 0 bases, with 15 bases left in between.

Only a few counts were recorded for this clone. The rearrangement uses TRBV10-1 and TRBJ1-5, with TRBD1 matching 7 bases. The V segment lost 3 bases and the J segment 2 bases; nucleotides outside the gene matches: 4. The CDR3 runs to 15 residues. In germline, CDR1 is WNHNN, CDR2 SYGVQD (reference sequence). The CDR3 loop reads CASSDNGQGNQPQHF. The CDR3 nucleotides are TGCGCCAGCAGTGACAACGGACAGGGCAATCAGCCCCAGCATTTT.

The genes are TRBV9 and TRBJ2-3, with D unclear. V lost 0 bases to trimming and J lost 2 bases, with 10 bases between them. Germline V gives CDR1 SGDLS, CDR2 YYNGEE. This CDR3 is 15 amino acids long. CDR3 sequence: CASSVDGVHTDTQYF. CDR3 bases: TGTGCCAGCAGCGTAGATGGGGTTCACACAGATACGCAGTATTTT.

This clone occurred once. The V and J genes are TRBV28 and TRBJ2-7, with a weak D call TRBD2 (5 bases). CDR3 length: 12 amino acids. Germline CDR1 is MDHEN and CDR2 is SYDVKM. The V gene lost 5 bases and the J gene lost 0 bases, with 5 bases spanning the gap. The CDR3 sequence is CASSRDSYEQYF. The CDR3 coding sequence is TGTGCCAGCAGTCGGGACTCCTACGAGCAGTACTTC. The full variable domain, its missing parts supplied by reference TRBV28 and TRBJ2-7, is DVKVTQSSRYLVKRTGEKVFLECVQDMDHENMFWYRQDPGLGLRLIYFSYDVKMKEKGDIPEGYSVSREKKERFSLILESASTNQTSMYLCASSRDSYEQYFGPGTRLTVT.

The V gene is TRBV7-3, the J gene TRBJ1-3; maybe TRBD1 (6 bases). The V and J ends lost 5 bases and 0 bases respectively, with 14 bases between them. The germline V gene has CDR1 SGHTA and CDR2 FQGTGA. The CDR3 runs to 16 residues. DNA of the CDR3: TGTGCCAGCAGCCCCTCGGGGGGGCCCTCTGGAAACACCATATATTTT. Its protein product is CASSPSGGPSGNTIYF.

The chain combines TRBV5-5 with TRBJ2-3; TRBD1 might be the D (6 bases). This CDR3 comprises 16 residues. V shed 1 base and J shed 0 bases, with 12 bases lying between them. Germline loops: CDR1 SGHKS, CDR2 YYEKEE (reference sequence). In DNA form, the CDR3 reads TGTGCCAGCAGCTTGCTGGTGGGGGCTAGCACAGATACGCAGTATTTT. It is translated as CASSLLVGASTDTQYF. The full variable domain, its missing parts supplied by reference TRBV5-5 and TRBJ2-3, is DAGVTQSPTHLIKTRGQQVTLRCSPISGHKSVSWYQQVLGQGPQFIFQYYEKEERGRGNFPDRFSARQFPNYSSELNVNALLLGDSALYLCASSLLVGASTDTQYFGPGTRLTVL.

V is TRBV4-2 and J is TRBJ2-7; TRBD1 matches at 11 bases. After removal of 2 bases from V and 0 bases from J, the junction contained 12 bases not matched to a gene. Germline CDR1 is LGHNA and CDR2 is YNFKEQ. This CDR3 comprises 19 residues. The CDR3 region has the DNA TGTGCCAGCAGCCAACGGGACAGGGGGGCGGGACTAGGCTCCTACGAGCAGTACTTC. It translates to CASSQRDRGAGLGSYEQYF.

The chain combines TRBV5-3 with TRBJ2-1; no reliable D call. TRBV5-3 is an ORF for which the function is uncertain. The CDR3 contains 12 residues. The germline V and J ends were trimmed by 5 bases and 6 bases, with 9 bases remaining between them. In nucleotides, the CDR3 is TGTGCCAGAAGTCCTCGTCTCAATGAGCAGTTCTTC. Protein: CARSPRLNEQFF.

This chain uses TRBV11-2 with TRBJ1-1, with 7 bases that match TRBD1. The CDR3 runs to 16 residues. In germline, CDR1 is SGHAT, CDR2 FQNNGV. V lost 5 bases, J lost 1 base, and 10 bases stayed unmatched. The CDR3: CASSRAGTVRNTEAFF. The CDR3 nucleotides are TGTGCCAGCAGCAGGGCCGGGACAGTAAGGAACACTGAAGCTTTCTTT.

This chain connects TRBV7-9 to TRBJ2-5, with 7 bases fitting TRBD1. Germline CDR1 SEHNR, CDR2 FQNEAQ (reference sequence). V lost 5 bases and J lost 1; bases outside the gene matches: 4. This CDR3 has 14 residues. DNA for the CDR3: TGTGCCAGCAGCCCCGGGACAGCCCAAGAGACCCAGTACTTC. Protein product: CASSPGTAQETQYF.

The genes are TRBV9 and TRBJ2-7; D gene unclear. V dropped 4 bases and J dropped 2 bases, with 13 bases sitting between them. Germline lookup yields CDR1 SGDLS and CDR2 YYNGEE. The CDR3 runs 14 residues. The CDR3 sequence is CASSSRVAPYEQYF. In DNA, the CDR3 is TGTGCCAGCAGCTCACGAGTAGCCCCCTACGAGCAGTACTTC.

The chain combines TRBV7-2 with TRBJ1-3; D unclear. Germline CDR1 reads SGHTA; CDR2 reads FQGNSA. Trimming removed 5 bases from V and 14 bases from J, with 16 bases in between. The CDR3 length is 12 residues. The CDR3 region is CASSRFREEVYF. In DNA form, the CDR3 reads TGTGCCAGCAGCCGCTTCCGGGAAGAAGTATATTTT. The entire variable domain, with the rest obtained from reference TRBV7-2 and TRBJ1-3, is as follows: GAGVSQSPSNKVTEKGKDVELRCDPISGHTALYWYRQSLGQGLEFLIYFQGNSAPDKSGLPSDRFSAERTGGSVSTLTIQRTQQEDSAVYLCASSRFREEVYFGEGSWLTVV.

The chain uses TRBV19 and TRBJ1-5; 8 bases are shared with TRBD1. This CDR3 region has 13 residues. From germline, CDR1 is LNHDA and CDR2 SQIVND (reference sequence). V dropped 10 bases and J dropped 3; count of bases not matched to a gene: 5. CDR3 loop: CATRDRPNQPQHF. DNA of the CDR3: TGTGCCACCCGGGACAGGCCCAATCAGCCCCAGCATTTT.

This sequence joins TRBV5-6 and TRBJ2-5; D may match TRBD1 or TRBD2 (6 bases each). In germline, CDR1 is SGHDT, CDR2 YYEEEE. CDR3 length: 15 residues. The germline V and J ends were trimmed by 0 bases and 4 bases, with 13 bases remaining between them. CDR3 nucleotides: TGTGCCAGCAGCTTGGCCAATGGGGGGCTAGAGACCCAGTACTTC. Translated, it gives CASSLANGGLETQYF.

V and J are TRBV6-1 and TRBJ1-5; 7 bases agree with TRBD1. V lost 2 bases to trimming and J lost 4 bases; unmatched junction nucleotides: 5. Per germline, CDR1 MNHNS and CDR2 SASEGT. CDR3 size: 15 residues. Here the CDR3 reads CASSEQSGGNQPQHF. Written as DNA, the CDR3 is TGTGCCAGCAGTGAACAGTCAGGGGGAAATCAGCCCCAGCATTTT.

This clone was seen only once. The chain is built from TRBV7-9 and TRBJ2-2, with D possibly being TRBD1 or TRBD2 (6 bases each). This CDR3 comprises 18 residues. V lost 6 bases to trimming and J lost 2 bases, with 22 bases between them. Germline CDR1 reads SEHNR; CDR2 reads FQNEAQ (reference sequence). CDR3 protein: CASRPQLGGQRNTGELFF. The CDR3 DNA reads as TGTGCCAGCAGGCCCCAATTGGGGGGCCAAAGAAACACCGGGGAGCTGTTTTTT.

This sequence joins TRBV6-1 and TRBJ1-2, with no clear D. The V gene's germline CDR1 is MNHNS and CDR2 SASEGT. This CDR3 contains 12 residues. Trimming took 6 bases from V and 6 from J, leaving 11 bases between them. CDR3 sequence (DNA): TGTGCCAGCAGCCAATTGGGTGATGGCTACACCTTC. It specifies CASSQLGDGYTF.

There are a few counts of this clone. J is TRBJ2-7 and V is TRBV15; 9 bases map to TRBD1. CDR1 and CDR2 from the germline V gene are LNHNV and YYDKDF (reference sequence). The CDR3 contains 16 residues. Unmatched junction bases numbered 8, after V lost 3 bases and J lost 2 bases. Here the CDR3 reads CATSSLGQGIPYEQYF. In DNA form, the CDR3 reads TGTGCCACCAGCAGCCTAGGACAGGGGATCCCCTACGAGCAGTACTTC.

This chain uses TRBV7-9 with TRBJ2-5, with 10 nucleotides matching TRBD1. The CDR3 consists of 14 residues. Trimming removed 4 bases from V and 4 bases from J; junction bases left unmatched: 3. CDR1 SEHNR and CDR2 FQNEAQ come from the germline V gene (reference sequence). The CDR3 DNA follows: TGTGCCAGCAGCTCGGGACAGGGGAGAGAGACCCAGTACTTC. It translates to CASSSGQGRETQYF.

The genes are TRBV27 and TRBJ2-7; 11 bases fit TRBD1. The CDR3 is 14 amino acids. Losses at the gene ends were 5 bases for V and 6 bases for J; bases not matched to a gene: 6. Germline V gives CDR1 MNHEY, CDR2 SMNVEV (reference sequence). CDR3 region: CASSPGTGGFEQYF. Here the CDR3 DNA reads TGTGCCAGCAGTCCTGGGACAGGGGGATTCGAGCAGTACTTC.

This CDR3 reads CASSETGATNEKLFF. The CDR3 DNA reads as TGTGCCAGCAGTGAGACCGGTGCAACTAATGAAAAACTGTTTTTT. This chain joins TRBV6-1 and TRBJ1-4; unclear D gene. The CDR3 is made up of 15 amino acids. The germline gives CDR1 MNHNS, CDR2 SASEGT. The V gene lost 3 bases and the J gene lost 0 bases, with 8 bases spanning the gap.